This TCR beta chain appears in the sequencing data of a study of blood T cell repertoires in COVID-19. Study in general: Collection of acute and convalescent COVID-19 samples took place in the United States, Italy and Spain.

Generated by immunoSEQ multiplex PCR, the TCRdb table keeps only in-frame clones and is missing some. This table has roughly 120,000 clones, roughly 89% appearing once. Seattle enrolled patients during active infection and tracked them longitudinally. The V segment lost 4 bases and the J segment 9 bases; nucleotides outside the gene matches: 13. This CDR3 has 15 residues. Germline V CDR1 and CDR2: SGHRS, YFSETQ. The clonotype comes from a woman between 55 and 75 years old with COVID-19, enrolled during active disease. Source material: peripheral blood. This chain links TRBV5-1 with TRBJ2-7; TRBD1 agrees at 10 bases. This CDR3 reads CASSPGTGAPGGQYF. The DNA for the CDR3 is TGCGCCAGCAGCCCCGGGACAGGGGCTCCGGGGGGGCAGTACTTC. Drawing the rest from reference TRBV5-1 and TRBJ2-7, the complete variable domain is KAGVTQTPRYLIKTRGQQVTLSCSPISGHRSVSWYQQTPGQGLQFLFEYFSETQRNKGNFPGRFSGRQFSNSRSEMNVSTLELGDSALYLCASSPGTGAPGGQYFGPGTRLTVT.